One sample yielded the 10 T cell receptor beta chains listed below, sequenced in a study of Graves' ophthalmopathy and Graves' hyperthyroidism. The authors amplified TCR beta CDR3 regions, and they did so from RNA transcripts for repertoire sequencing. Following a first-round RT-PCR that used HTBI primers, a second-round multiplex PCR was carried out. TCRdb called the multiplex PCR reads again in MiXCR, with one record for every CDR3 protein. The table includes 300,000 to 400,000 distinct CDR3 sequences, roughly 17% detected once. The source material was peripheral blood. Receptors originate from an adult man with Graves' ophthalmopathy.

V and J are TRBV30 and TRBJ1-2, with unresolved D. This CDR3 has 12 residues. CDR1 and CDR2 from the germline V gene are GTSNPN and SVGIG (reference sequence). V was cut by 3 bases and J by 4 bases, with 9 bases left in between. CDR3 region: CAWSTWGYGYTF. The CDR3 DNA reads as TGTGCCTGGAGCACTTGGGGCTATGGCTACACCTTC.

This clonotype was observed many times. The chain employs TRBV27 and TRBJ1-2; TRBD1 agrees at 8 bases. Germline trimming cut 4 bases from V and 3 bases from J; bases unmatched to any gene: 1. This CDR3 is 13 amino acids long. The germline V gene encodes CDR1 MNHEY and CDR2 SMNVEV (reference sequence). CDR3 DNA: TGTGCCAGCAGTTGGACAGGGTACTATGGCTACACCTTC. Its translation: CASSWTGYYGYTF.

This clonotype was seen ten or more times. This chain uses TRBV6-1 with TRBJ1-6, with D possibly TRBD1 on 5 matching bases. V dropped 8 bases and J dropped 0 bases, with 14 bases sitting between them. The CDR3 is made up of 16 amino acids. Germline V CDR1 and CDR2: MNHNS, SASEGT. In nucleotides, the CDR3 is TGTGCCAGCGGGAGACAGCTAGACTCCTATAATTCACCCCTCCACTTT. This codes for CASGRQLDSYNSPLHF.

This clonotype was picked up a small number of times. The chain has TRBV18 and TRBJ2-7, with TRBD2 matching 13 bases. CDR3 size: 15 residues. After removal of 8 bases from V and 3 bases from J, the junction contained 7 bases not matched to a gene. Germline V CDR1 and CDR2: KGHSH, LQKENI. The DNA of the CDR3 is TGTGCCAGCAAACTAGCGGGAGGGGCGGACTACGAGCAGTACTTC. Its translation is CASKLAGGADYEQYF.

This clonotype was seen at least ten times. V gene TRBV12-3 or TRBV12-4 combines with J gene TRBJ1-5, with unresolved D. The CDR3 totals 15 residues. Trimming removed 5 bases from V and 0 bases from J, with 11 bases in between. The CDR3 region has the DNA TGTGCCAGCAGTAGCGCCTTAGATAGCAATCAGCCCCAGCATTTT. It encodes CASSSALDSNQPQHF.

This clonotype has ten or more counts. The rearrangement uses TRBV28 and TRBJ2-7; D possibly corresponds to TRBD2 (6 bases). Germline V gives CDR1 MDHEN, CDR2 SYDVKM. V lost 9 bases and J lost 0, with 15 bases in between. The CDR3 length is 14 residues. CDR3 nucleotides: TGTGCCAGTAGAAACCAGGGACTCTCCTACGAGCAGTACTTC. Amino acids: CASRNQGLSYEQYF.

The chain links TRBV2 to TRBJ2-6; perhaps TRBD2 as D (5 bases). Trimming removed 9 bases from V and 2 bases from J, with 17 bases in between. Germline V gene lookup returns CDR1 SNHLY and CDR2 FYNNEI. The CDR3 sequence is 16 residues long. The CDR3 here is CARGLGGGAGANVLTF. CDR3 bases: TGTGCCAGGGGGTTAGGCGGAGGAGCTGGGGCCAACGTCCTGACTTTC.

This rearrangement joins TRBV6-2 or TRBV6-3 to TRBJ2-7; TRBD2 agrees at 10 bases. The CDR3 consists of 16 residues. V gave up 7 bases and J gave up 4 bases; unmatched junction bases: 13. Germline V gene data show CDR1 as MNHEY and CDR2 as SVGEGT. CDR3 bases: TGTGCCAGCAACTTCGGAGCGGGGGGGCTCCCGTACGAGCAGTACTTC. Residues: CASNFGAGGLPYEQYF.

Only a few counts were recorded for this clonotype. The CDR3 here is CASSEAGTGTYEQYF. As DNA, the CDR3 is TGTGCCAGCAGTGAAGCGGGGACAGGAACCTACGAGCAGTACTTC. The chain carries TRBV6-1 and TRBJ2-7; 8 bases match TRBD1. Trimming cost V 0 bases and J 2 bases; bases outside gene matches: 3. The CDR3 length is 15 residues. Germline assignment: CDR1 MNHNS and CDR2 SASEGT.

The chain joins TRBV11-2 to TRBJ2-2; 7 bases agree with TRBD1. Per the germline V gene, CDR1 is SGHAT and CDR2 is FQNNGV. J was trimmed by 4 bases and V by 6 bases; bases with no gene match: 5. The CDR3 runs to 14 residues. CDR3 loop: CASSPTGATGELFF. CDR3 sequence (DNA): TGTGCCAGCAGTCCAACAGGGGCCACCGGGGAGCTGTTTTTT.